This record looks at one T cell receptor (beta chain) sequence and its context. What this receptor recognizes is not known. No quality values exist for individual bases; no much larger clone is one base distant. At study entry, a tuberculin skin test and the QuantiFERON-TB GOLD In-Tube IGRA were used to screen adolescents for latent tuberculosis infection. Immunosequencing was performed on unsorted cryopreserved PBMC and covered around 94,000 T cells per clinical donor on average. Eleven high schools in the Worcester region of the Western Cape, South Africa, served as enrollment sites for adolescents aged 12 to 18 years. Some ten M. tuberculosis-infected adolescents and roughly ten uninfected adolescents, matched for age and sex, were selected. Adolescent PBMC were isolated from freshly drawn heparinized blood by density centrifugation and cryopreserved. TCR libraries were generated with the immunoSEQ multiplex PCR assay, using TCR-beta and/or TCR-alpha/delta assays for each sample. The Illumina high-throughput platform was used to sequence the amplified TCR libraries. Regarding the original processing steps: Clustering and dimensionality reduction relied on pairwise TCRdist distances among GMM-specific receptors from T cells that were either sorted ex vivo or expanded in vitro. Each clinical repertoire received a mean NN-distance score, defined as the average TCRdist to the nearest 10% of tetramer-positive reference sequences. To compute GEM TCR motif frequency, the fraction of unique TCRs matching known GEM sequences by V/J usage and CDR3 length was calculated. Linear discriminant analysis with leave-one-out cross-validation, implemented in scikit-learn, was used to classify active tuberculosis. TCRdb re-hosts the immuneACCESS table, in-frame sequences only. Its copies lack some clones; in the studies checked, an unresolved V gene accounts for under half of them, and the cause for the rest is not known. Clonal size and the V and J genes are those of that table, whereas D and trimming came from the DNA. Present in this sample are 30,000 to 45,000 clones, approximately 94% of which were seen just once. The biggest ten clones account for around an eighth of the sample.

Trimming leaves V shorter by 7 bases and J shorter by 4 bases, with the junction holding 12 bases beyond the gene matches. CDR3 length: 16 amino acids, cysteine to phenylalanine. The entry retains the CDR3 DNA only, 48 bases that are in frame from base 1. In the germline V gene (reference sequence), CDR1 corresponds to LNHDA and CDR2 to SQIVND. This sample is part of a study of T cells in tuberculosis (dated 2018 in TCRdb). Turning to the overall study: In the study, CD1B tetramers and high-throughput TCR immunosequencing were combined to characterize T cells specific for the mycobacterial lipid antigen glucose monomycolate (GMM). With over nine people per group, a South African clinical cohort compared IGRA-negative adolescents, IGRA-positive adolescents with latent tuberculosis, and adults with active tuberculosis. General conclusions and limits of the study: With the diverse GMM-specific repertoire as input, a classifier achieved just over 85% accuracy (AUROC about 0.93), whereas GEM motif frequencies as input gave 60% to 70% accuracy. The smaller NN-distances were partly driven by shorter CDR3-alpha lengths in active tuberculosis patients, and the difference for TCR-beta did not reach statistical significance. Which clinical samples got chosen depended on the availability of cryopreserved specimens, and the active tuberculosis cases were adults, whereas the controls were adolescents. Active tuberculosis TCR-alpha repertoires showed smaller mean NN-distances to GMM-specific TCRs than IGRA-negative controls, suggesting clonal expansion of these TCRs.

The TCR comes from a donor aged 10-29 years with latent tuberculosis or without tuberculosis infection. Some clones in this sample may be carry-over from other donors' samples. Sequencing input: PBMCs. Here the chain combines TRBV19 and TRBJ2-1, with 8 middle bases fitting TRBD1. The CDR3 here reads CASKGSGTGFYNEQFF. The base sequence is TGTGCCAGTAAGGGCTCTGGGACAGGCTTTTACAATGAGCAGTTCTTC.